Listed here is a single TCR beta chain. Its target is not known. From the PCR reads, TCRdb called clonotypes with MiXCR, one entry per CDR3 protein. Here the sample spans about 510,000 distinct CDR3 sequences, roughly 25% being singletons. V dropped 7 bases and J dropped 4 bases, with 20 bases sitting between them. From germline, CDR1 is SEHNR and CDR2 FQNEAQ (reference sequence). The CDR3 is 16 amino acids. The data originate from a study of molecular identifiers for immune sequencing clone quantification. Overall study results and limits: Clones above 20 RNA copies contained over 98% of effector molecules and under 1% of naive molecules.

The clonotype was recovered from a human donor in good health. Some libraries in this study had Jurkat cell RNA spiked in. The chain joins TRBV7-9 to TRBJ2-1, with unresolved D. Sequencing was done on a sample of naive CD8+ T cells from blood, with Jurkat cell RNA spiked in. Subset given: FACS-sorted CD8+CD4-CCR7+CD45RA+ naive T cells. CDR3 sequence: CASTGPSWRNYNEQFF. CDR3 coding DNA: TGTGCCAGCACCGGCCCCTCCTGGAGAAATTACAATGAGCAGTTCTTC.